This entry lists 8 T cell receptor beta chains sequenced from one sample in a study of CD8 T cells in Susac syndrome. RNA was extracted with the RNeasy kit, and a quantity of roughly 0.5 to 1 ug was reverse transcribed using random hexamers. Via MiXCR, TCRdb re-called the immunoSEQ multiplex PCR reads, giving one row per CDR3 protein. The sample has hundreds of thousands of distinct CDR3 sequences; around 83% are singletons. Sequencing was carried out using CD8+ T cells from PBMCs. These receptors all stem from a human donor with multiple sclerosis.

V and J are TRBV11-2 and TRBJ2-7, with D possibly being TRBD1 (5 bases). Trimming shortened V by 0 bases and J by 3 bases, and 9 bases separated the two germline ends. The germline V gene encodes CDR1 SGHAT and CDR2 FQNNGV. This CDR3 contains 14 residues. The CDR3 here is CASSLEATVYEQYF. CDR3 nucleotides: TGTGCCAGCAGCTTAGAGGCGACAGTCTACGAGCAGTACTTC.

The chain joins TRBV19 to TRBJ1-1; no reliable D call. CDR1 and CDR2 (germline): LNHDA, SQIVND (reference sequence). The CDR3 length is 16 residues. Trimming took off 5 bases at V and 1 base at J, with 17 bases between the two ends. Here the CDR3 reads CASSPLNEAGNTEAFF. The CDR3 DNA sequence: TGTGCCAGTAGTCCGTTAAACGAAGCGGGGAACACTGAAGCTTTCTTT.

This clonotype was seen once. The genes are TRBV7-3 and TRBJ1-1, with D possibly being TRBD1 (6 bases). V was clipped by 3 bases and J by 4 bases, with 18 bases between them. CDR3 size: 16 residues. Germline V gene lookup returns CDR1 SGHTA and CDR2 FQGTGA. Here the CDR3 DNA reads TGTGCCAGCAGCTTGACAGCCCTACAGGGTACCACTGAAGCTTTCTTT. Residues: CASSLTALQGTTEAFF.

The chain joins TRBV5-1 to TRBJ1-5; D is ambiguous. Germline V gene data show CDR1 as SGHRS and CDR2 as YFSETQ. The length of the CDR3 is 15 residues. The V end was cut by 0 bases, the J end by 1 base, with 8 bases between. The CDR3: CASSLGLDSNQPQHF. CDR3 sequence (DNA): TGCGCCAGCAGCTTGGGGCTTGACAGCAATCAGCCCCAGCATTTT.

This clonotype was detected a few times. The chain links TRBV11-2 to TRBJ2-7; no definite D call. The CDR3 is made up of 11 amino acids. Germline lookup yields CDR1 SGHAT and CDR2 FQNNGV. Trimming took off 1 base at V and 5 bases at J, with 3 bases between the two ends. The CDR3 protein is CASSLVHEQYF. The DNA of the CDR3 is TGTGCCAGCAGCTTAGTCCACGAGCAGTACTTC. The complete variable domain, with remaining parts taken from reference TRBV11-2 and TRBJ2-7, reads EAGVAQSPRYKIIEKRQSVAFWCNPISGHATLYWYQQILGQGPKLLIQFQNNGVVDDSQLPKDRFSAERLKGVDSTLKIQPAKLEDSAVYLCASSLVHEQYFGPGTRLTVT.

The chain couples TRBV15 to TRBJ2-1, with 8 bases lining up with TRBD2. V lost 3 bases and J lost 9; bases outside the gene matches: 10. Germline V gene lookup returns CDR1 LNHNV and CDR2 YYDKDF (reference sequence). This CDR3 has 15 amino acids. CDR3 sequence: CATSSIAGTRSEQFF. CDR3 DNA: TGTGCCACCAGCAGTATAGCCGGGACTAGGAGTGAGCAGTTCTTC.

The chain joins TRBV4-1 to TRBJ1-1; possible D gene TRBD1, 6 bases. Germline V gives CDR1 MGHRA, CDR2 YSYEKL. This CDR3 comprises 14 residues. The V and J ends lost 0 bases and 6 bases respectively, with 11 bases between them. Written as DNA, the CDR3 is TGCGCCAGCAGCCAAGATCAAGGGGGGCCTGAAGCTTTCTTT. This gives the protein CASSQDQGGPEAFF.

J is TRBJ1-1 and V is TRBV4-1; a possible D gene is TRBD1 (5 bases). The CDR3 totals 13 residues. Trimming removed 8 bases from V and 10 bases from J, with 20 bases in between. Germline lookup yields CDR1 MGHRA and CDR2 YSYEKL. The CDR3 region is CASRTAEGPGAFF. Written as DNA, the CDR3 is TGCGCCAGCCGAACGGCCGAGGGGCCGGGAGCTTTCTTT.